This T cell receptor (beta chain) was found in a study of blood T cell repertoires in COVID-19. Generated by immunoSEQ multiplex PCR, the TCRdb table keeps only in-frame clones and is missing some. The table records some 80,000 clones, around 80% of them present only once. This clone was picked up one time. The source material was peripheral blood. The TCR comes from a man aged 55-75 years with active or convalescent COVID-19.

The chain's CDR3 is CASSVVGSGGETQYF. The DNA for the CDR3 is TGTGCCAGCAGCGTAGTGGGTAGCGGGGGAGAGACCCAGTACTTC. The chain uses TRBV9 and TRBJ2-5; 9 bases line up with TRBD2. Trimming took 0 bases from V and 4 from J; bases not matched to a gene: 4. Per the germline V gene, CDR1 is SGDLS and CDR2 is YYNGEE. This CDR3 spans 15 amino acids.